Below are 25 T cell receptor beta chains sequenced from a single sample in a study of cytomegalovirus exposure and HLA in healthy donors. The PCR used 60 Vbeta and 13 Jbeta primers. This table comes from immunoSEQ multiplex PCR, and its TCRdb copy is limited to in-frame clones, with some not included. Among tens of thousands of clones listed, 60% to 85% were seen once. The sequencing input was PBMCs. These receptors were collected from a male donor in good health and CMV-seropositive.

This clone was recorded only once. The V gene is TRBV2, the J gene TRBJ2-7; 7 bases are shared with TRBD1. The CDR3 extends over 14 amino acids. Trimming at V came to 8 bases and at J to 1 base, leaving 8 bases not matched to a gene. Germline CDR1 is SNHLY and CDR2 is FYNNEI. CDR3 nucleotides: TGTGCCAGCGGCAACCGGGACAGTTCCTACGAGCAGTACTTC. This sequence encodes CASGNRDSSYEQYF. The variable domain in full, completed from reference TRBV2 and TRBJ2-7, reads EPEVTQTPSHQVTQMGQEVILRCVPISNHLYFYWYRQILGQKVEFLVSFYNNEISEKSEIFDDQFSVERPDGSNFTLKIRSTKLEDSAMYFCASGNRDSSYEQYFGPGTRLTVT.

The V call is TRBV9, the J call TRBJ2-2, with 7 bases that match TRBD1. The CDR3 runs 16 residues. Losses at the gene ends were 3 bases for V and 7 bases for J; bases not matched to a gene: 12. Germline assignment: CDR1 SGDLS and CDR2 YYNGEE. The CDR3 DNA reads as TGTGCCAGCAGCGGGGAGACAGGGCTGGACATCGGGGAGCTGTTTTTT. Translating gives CASSGETGLDIGELFF.

The genes are TRBV28 and TRBJ2-7, with D perhaps matching TRBD1 (5 bases). Germline CDR1 and CDR2: MDHEN and SYDVKM. Deletions cut 5 bases from V and 3 bases from J, with 17 bases between. The CDR3 runs to 15 residues. CDR3 amino acids: CASSIPNRWVYEQYF. The CDR3 DNA reads as TGTGCCAGCAGTATCCCAAACAGGTGGGTCTACGAGCAGTACTTC.

The chain joins TRBV13 to TRBJ1-1; 8 nucleotides line up with TRBD1. Trimming cost V 5 bases and J 5 bases; bases outside gene matches: 7. The CDR3 contains 14 residues. The germline V gene has CDR1 PRHDT and CDR2 FYEKMQ (reference sequence). The CDR3 here is CASSPMGQATEAFF. CDR3 nucleotide sequence: TGTGCCAGCAGCCCGATGGGACAGGCGACTGAAGCTTTCTTT.

The chain couples TRBV19 to TRBJ1-2; the D is unclear. CDR3 length: 14 amino acids. Between the trimmed V and J ends, which lost 7 bases and 5 bases, there was a span of 17 bases. In germline, CDR1 is LNHDA, CDR2 SQIVND (reference sequence). CDR3: CASIRHWGDYGYTF. The CDR3, as DNA: TGTGCCAGTATTCGTCACTGGGGAGATTATGGCTACACCTTC.

This clone has more than one count but fewer than ten. The chain links TRBV29-1 to TRBJ1-1; 10 positions match TRBD1. V lost 6 bases and J lost 1; bases outside the gene matches: 11. The CDR3 runs 16 residues. Germline V gives CDR1 SQVTM, CDR2 ANQGSEA. The CDR3 is CSVKSWTGGANTEAFF. The DNA for the CDR3 is TGCAGCGTCAAATCCTGGACAGGGGGGGCGAACACTGAAGCTTTCTTT.

This chain joins TRBV5-1 and TRBJ2-5, with TRBD1 identical over 7 bases. CDR1 is SGHRS and CDR2 is YFSETQ in the germline V gene. The CDR3 spans 15 residues. V gave up 3 bases and J gave up 4 bases; unmatched junction bases: 9. CDR3 in amino acids: CASSYNDRAPETQYF. In DNA, the CDR3 is TGCGCCAGCAGCTACAATGACAGGGCCCCAGAGACCCAGTACTTC.

The rearrangement uses TRBV5-6 and TRBJ2-1; the D gene is possibly TRBD1 (5 bases). The CDR3 has 16 amino acids. Per germline, CDR1 SGHDT and CDR2 YYEEEE. V dropped 6 bases and J dropped 3 bases, with 19 bases sitting between them. The CDR3 reads CASTPVSAQDYNEQFF. The CDR3 DNA reads as TGTGCCAGCACCCCCGTTTCGGCACAGGACTACAATGAGCAGTTCTTC.

The rearrangement uses TRBV7-2 and TRBJ2-3; 11 bases map to TRBD2. Germline CDR1 and CDR2: SGHTA and FQGNSA. This CDR3 is built from 18 residues. The ends lost 3 bases at V and 0 bases at J; junction bases unmatched: 8. CDR3 sequence (DNA): TGTGCCAGCAGCTTTCTTTCTAGCGGGGGGACTAGCACAGATACGCAGTATTTT. Amino acids: CASSFLSSGGTSTDTQYF. Full variable domain (remainder filled in from reference TRBV7-2 and TRBJ2-3): GAGVSQSPSNKVTEKGKDVELRCDPISGHTALYWYRQSLGQGLEFLIYFQGNSAPDKSGLPSDRFSAERTGGSVSTLTIQRTQQEDSAVYLCASSFLSSGGTSTDTQYFGPGTRLTVL.

V gene TRBV5-6 combines with J gene TRBJ2-3, with D perhaps matching TRBD2 (6 bases). The CDR3 contains 13 residues. Germline lookup yields CDR1 SGHDT and CDR2 YYEEEE. The V end lost 4 bases, the J end lost 12 bases, and 18 bases lay between the germline ends. Here the CDR3 reads CASSPPRAGLQYF. The CDR3 DNA is TGTGCCAGCAGCCCTCCCCGTGCGGGGTTACAGTATTTT. The whole variable domain, remainder taken from reference TRBV5-6 and TRBJ2-3, is DAGVTQSPTHLIKTRGQQVTLRCSPKSGHDTVSWYQQALGQGPQFIFQYYEEEERQRGNFPDRFSGHQFPNYSSELNVNALLLGDSALYLCASSPPRAGLQYFGPGTRLTVL.

This clone appeared a single time. This chain links TRBV7-8 with TRBJ2-7; 8 bases agree with TRBD1. The germline CDR1 and CDR2 sequences are SGHVS and FQNEAQ. With V trimmed by 1 base and J by 0 bases, 8 bases remained unmatched. The CDR3 length is 17 residues. The CDR3 DNA reads TGTGCCAGCAGCTTAGGTACAGGGGGATACAGCTCCTACGAGCAGTACTTC. As protein: CASSLGTGGYSSYEQYF.

The chain employs TRBV6-1 and TRBJ1-1, with D perhaps TRBD1 (5 bases). Germline CDR1 reads MNHNS; CDR2 reads SASEGT. The CDR3 extends over 14 amino acids. V was trimmed by 6 bases and J by 8 bases, leaving 19 bases between them. The DNA of the CDR3 is TGTGCCAGCAGCAACTCCAGGGTGAGTCAAGAAGCTTTCTTT. It yields the protein CASSNSRVSQEAFF.

V is TRBV5-3 and J is TRBJ2-7; 7 positions match TRBD1. TRBV5-3 is classed as an ORF, of uncertain function. This CDR3 has 18 amino acids. With 0 bases clipped from V and 5 bases from J, the junction kept 17 bases outside the gene matches. The CDR3 reads CARSLVVGRGGSGDEQYF. The CDR3 nucleotides are TGTGCCAGAAGCTTGGTAGTAGGGAGAGGGGGCAGTGGGGACGAGCAGTACTTC.

This chain uses TRBV6-5 with TRBJ2-5; 8 bases agree with TRBD2. Germline V gene data show CDR1 as MNHEY and CDR2 as SVGAGI. After removal of 6 bases from V and 6 bases from J, the junction contained 9 bases not matched to a gene. This CDR3 has 14 amino acids. The CDR3 region has the DNA TGTGCCAGCAGCCCCCGGGGGGGGCGTCAGACCCAGTACTTC. Translating gives CASSPRGGRQTQYF.

J is TRBJ1-6 and V is TRBV28; D ambiguous. V shed 1 base and J shed 7 bases, with 8 bases lying between them. Germline V lookup: CDR1 MDHEN, CDR2 SYDVKM. The CDR3 runs 14 residues. The CDR3 bases are TGTGCCAGCAGTTTATCACCCGGGAATTCACCCCTCCACTTT. Its protein product is CASSLSPGNSPLHF. Drawing the rest from reference TRBV28 and TRBJ1-6, the complete variable domain is DVKVTQSSRYLVKRTGEKVFLECVQDMDHENMFWYRQDPGLGLRLIYFSYDVKMKEKGDIPEGYSVSREKKERFSLILESASTNQTSMYLCASSLSPGNSPLHFGNGTRLTVT.

The chain has TRBV7-9 and TRBJ2-1; weak D call: TRBD1 (5 bases). The CDR3 sequence is 15 residues long. The V and J ends lost 1 base and 8 bases respectively, with 15 bases between them. Germline V gives CDR1 SEHNR, CDR2 FQNEAQ (reference sequence). CDR3 nucleotides: TGTGCCAGCAGCTTAGGGCAGGGTAGTACGGATGAGCAGTTCTTC. It yields the protein CASSLGQGSTDEQFF.

The chain combines TRBV10-2 with TRBJ1-2; TRBD1 aligns across 7 bases. The CDR3 has 13 amino acids. The ends lost 11 bases at V and 8 bases at J; junction bases unmatched: 14. CDR1 is WSHSY, CDR2 SAAADI, per germline. The CDR3 protein is CAASTRGAYGYTF. The CDR3 region has the DNA TGCGCCGCGTCGACCAGGGGGGCATACGGCTACACCTTC.

The rearrangement uses TRBV9 and TRBJ2-7, with TRBD1 matching over 7 bases. The junction had 4 bases not matched to a gene; V was cut back by 4 bases and J by 0 bases. Germline CDR1 SGDLS, CDR2 YYNGEE. This CDR3 contains 14 residues. The CDR3 reads CASSLGQSSYEQYF. The CDR3 DNA reads TGTGCCAGCAGCCTGGGACAGAGCTCCTACGAGCAGTACTTC.

The chain is built from TRBV19 and TRBJ2-5, with TRBD1 matching over 9 bases. V lost 4 bases and J lost 7; bases outside the gene matches: 7. This CDR3 comprises 14 residues. CDR1 and CDR2 from the germline V gene are LNHDA and SQIVND (reference sequence). Here the CDR3 DNA reads TGTGCCAGTAGTACTTCCGGGACAGGGCTGACCCAGTACTTC. It is translated as CASSTSGTGLTQYF.

The chain has TRBV10-3 and TRBJ1-2; tentatively, D is TRBD1 (5 bases). The CDR3 is 14 amino acids. CDR1 and CDR2 (germline): ENHRY, SYGVKD. Trimming pared 0 bases from V and 1 base from J, leaving 6 bases between. CDR3 region: CAISESQGNYGYTF. The CDR3 DNA reads TGTGCCATCAGTGAGTCGCAGGGTAACTATGGCTACACCTTC.

The chain recombines TRBV19 with TRBJ1-1; D ambiguous. Trimming cost V 2 bases and J 0 bases, with 4 bases left between them. This CDR3 is 13 amino acids long. In germline, CDR1 is LNHDA, CDR2 SQIVND (reference sequence). The DNA for the CDR3 is TGTGCCAGTAGTATACAAATGAACACTGAAGCTTTCTTT. Translated, it gives CASSIQMNTEAFF.

This clone was found once. The chain carries TRBV5-6 and TRBJ2-5, with TRBD1 as a possible D gene (6 bases). The V gene lost 1 base and the J gene lost 5 bases, with 24 bases spanning the gap. Germline CDR1 SGHDT, CDR2 YYEEEE. This CDR3 comprises 18 residues. The CDR3: CASSLTTGTPTHDETQYF. CDR3 coding DNA: TGTGCCAGCAGCTTGACGACAGGCACTCCAACCCATGACGAGACCCAGTACTTC.

The chain uses TRBV4-1 and TRBJ2-5; D is ambiguous. The J call may not be correct, given that the DNA end is closer to TRBJ2-7. Germline V CDR1 and CDR2: MGHRA, YSYEKL. This CDR3 has 14 residues. The CDR3 spells CASSQVLRAAEQYF. The CDR3 DNA follows: TGCGCCAGCAGCCAAGTCCTCCGAGCCGCCGAGCAGTACTTC.

The chain couples TRBV5-1 to TRBJ2-2; 8 positions agree with TRBD1. Germline V gene lookup returns CDR1 SGHRS and CDR2 YFSETQ. This CDR3 has 16 residues. The V gene end was trimmed by 9 bases and the J gene end by 2 bases; junction bases not matched to a gene: 12. CDR3 protein: CATHFGDRPNTGELFF. The CDR3 coding sequence is TGCGCCACTCATTTTGGGGACAGGCCAAACACCGGGGAGCTGTTTTTT.

This clone was detected a few times. The chain links TRBV4-1 to TRBJ1-5; unclear D gene. The ends were cut back, 4 bases at V and 5 bases at J, with 9 bases in the middle. CDR1 is MGHRA, CDR2 YSYEKL, per germline. The CDR3 spans 13 residues. The CDR3 DNA sequence: TGCGCCAGCAGCCCAGTAACCGATCAGCCCCAGCATTTT. It specifies CASSPVTDQPQHF.